A single sample gave rise to the 21 T cell receptor beta chains below, sequenced in a study of control samples from healthy donors and cancer patients. Produced via immunoSEQ multiplex PCR; TCRdb's table is partial and in-frame only. The sample holds 120,000 or so clones, 92% seen once. Sequenced material: PBMCs. These receptors all come from an older man with head and neck cancer.

This clone was seen only once. The chain is built from TRBV5-1 and TRBJ2-7; no definite D call. Deletions cut 0 bases from V and 0 bases from J, with 7 bases between. Germline CDR1 and CDR2: SGHRS and YFSETQ. The CDR3 has 14 amino acids. The CDR3 here is CASSLDLSSYEQYF. In DNA form, the CDR3 reads TGCGCCAGCAGCTTGGACCTTAGCTCCTACGAGCAGTACTTC.

The chain joins TRBV5-4 to TRBJ2-1, with 12 bases that match TRBD2. The J segment lost 9 bases and the V segment lost 2 bases, leaving 3 bases of the junction unmatched. The germline CDR1 and CDR2 sequences are SGHNT and YYREEE (reference sequence). The CDR3 consists of 14 residues. CDR3 sequence reads: CASSLGGLAGEQFF. The DNA of the CDR3 is TGTGCCAGCAGCTTAGGGGGACTAGCGGGTGAGCAGTTCTTC.

This clone appeared once. J is TRBJ1-2 and V is TRBV6-1, with 7 bases identical to TRBD1. The CDR3 runs to 12 residues. V dropped 2 bases and J dropped 7; count of bases not matched to a gene: 1. Germline CDR1 and CDR2: MNHNS and SASEGT. CDR3 sequence (DNA): TGTGCCAGCAGTGAATCAGGGGGTGGCTACACCTTC. Its translation: CASSESGGGYTF.

This chain's CDR3 is CASSLGTGDQGEAFF. Here the CDR3 DNA reads TGCGCCAGCAGCTTGGGGACAGGGGATCAGGGTGAAGCTTTCTTT. The V gene is TRBV5-1, the J gene TRBJ1-1, with 9 bases aligning to TRBD1. The germline V gene encodes CDR1 SGHRS and CDR2 YFSETQ. V lost 0 bases and J lost 7; bases outside the gene matches: 7. The CDR3 consists of 15 residues.

The genes are TRBV6-1 and TRBJ1-1, with D tentatively TRBD1 (5 bases). With 1 base removed from V and 3 bases from J, the gap between germline ends came to 12 bases. Germline V CDR1 and CDR2: MNHNS, SASEGT. The CDR3 is made up of 15 amino acids. The CDR3 sequence is CASSEVAGVDTEAFF. The CDR3 DNA sequence: TGTGCCAGCAGTGAAGTCGCGGGGGTAGACACTGAAGCTTTCTTT.

Details on this clone: Other DNA sequences in this specimen translate into the identical CDR3. V gene TRBV2 combines with J gene TRBJ1-4, with unresolved D. Per the germline V gene, CDR1 is SNHLY and CDR2 is FYNNEI. V lost 3 bases and J 6 bases, leaving 11 bases between the germline ends. The length of the CDR3 is 14 residues. The DNA of the CDR3 is TGTGCCAGCAGTGATGGGCAGCCTGATGAAAAACTGTTTTTT. It specifies CASSDGQPDEKLFF.

This clone was observed a single time. The chain links TRBV19 to TRBJ1-3, with D uncertain. CDR3 length: 13 residues. Trimming stripped 6 bases from V and 4 bases from J, with 10 bases between. CDR1 and CDR2 (germline): LNHDA, SQIVND (reference sequence). For the CDR3, the DNA is TGTGCCAGTAGGGGCCCCCCCGGAAACACCATATATTTT. Translated, it gives CASRGPPGNTIYF.

The chain links TRBV9 to TRBJ1-6; D is undetermined. The V gene lost 4 bases and the J gene lost 0 bases, with 11 bases spanning the gap. From germline, CDR1 is SGDLS and CDR2 YYNGEE. The CDR3 is 16 residues long. The CDR3 region has the DNA TGTGCCAGCAGCCCCCTCGGTGGCTCCTATAATTCACCCCTCCACTTT. Protein sequence: CASSPLGGSYNSPLHF.

The chain couples TRBV19 to TRBJ1-1; D ambiguous. Deletions cut 2 bases from V and 1 base from J, with 11 bases between. The CDR3 covers 15 residues. Per germline, CDR1 LNHDA and CDR2 SQIVND (reference sequence). CDR3 nucleotide sequence: TGTGCCAGTAGTATACTAGACTTTCGGAACACTGAAGCTTTCTTT. Its translation is CASSILDFRNTEAFF.

This clone was observed a single time. The genes are TRBV4-3 and TRBJ1-6, with D hard to call. This CDR3 is built from 15 residues. Germline V CDR1 and CDR2: LGHNA, YSLEER. Trimming left V 2 bases short and J 5 bases short, with 10 bases between. For the CDR3, the DNA is TGCGCCAGCAGCCAACGTGTTCAGGATAATTCACCCCTCCACTTT. The encoded protein is CASSQRVQDNSPLHF.

This sequence joins TRBV18 and TRBJ1-1, with TRBD1 as a possible D gene (5 bases). With 3 bases removed from V and 7 bases from J, the gap between germline ends came to 18 bases. This CDR3 has 15 amino acids. Germline CDR1 reads KGHSH; CDR2 reads LQKENI. The CDR3 DNA is TGTGCCAGCTCACCGGCCATGGGGGTGTACAATGAAGCTTTCTTT. Translation: CASSPAMGVYNEAFF.

This sequence joins TRBV19 and TRBJ2-5; 16 bases fit TRBD2. The CDR3 runs 17 residues. Germline CDR1 reads LNHDA; CDR2 reads SQIVND (reference sequence). The trim removed 4 bases at V and 5 bases at J, leaving 7 bases unmatched. The CDR3 reads CASSTVGLAGGPETQYF. DNA of the CDR3: TGTGCCAGTAGTACCGTGGGACTAGCGGGAGGGCCGGAGACCCAGTACTTC.

The V call is TRBV9, the J call TRBJ2-1, with unresolved D. This CDR3 is 15 amino acids long. V shed 0 bases and J shed 8 bases, with 15 bases lying between them. The germline CDR1 and CDR2 sequences are SGDLS and YYNGEE. Here the CDR3 DNA reads TGTGCCAGCAGCGTAGGGGCCGGTGAGGCCCATGAGCAGTTCTTC. Amino acids: CASSVGAGEAHEQFF.

This clone has a single count. The rearrangement uses TRBV18 and TRBJ1-2; D gene unclear. This CDR3 region has 14 residues. Germline V gene data show CDR1 as KGHSH and CDR2 as LQKENI. V was shortened by 3 bases and J by 2 bases, with 10 bases between the two germline ends. The CDR3 bases are TGTGCCAGCTCACCCGCGTTTTTGAACTATGGCTACACCTTC. Its translation is CASSPAFLNYGYTF.

This clone was counted once. This chain links TRBV27 with TRBJ1-1, with D maybe TRBD1 (6 bases). Per germline, CDR1 MNHEY and CDR2 SMNVEV (reference sequence). The ends were cut back, 4 bases at V and 9 bases at J, with 9 bases in the middle. The CDR3 consists of 11 residues. The CDR3 loop is CASSYGQKAFF. CDR3 bases: TGTGCCAGCAGTTACGGACAGAAAGCTTTCTTT.

The chain combines TRBV10-3 with TRBJ2-1; D might be TRBD1 (6 bases). Trimming took 6 bases from V and 4 from J, leaving 10 bases between them. Germline CDR1 ENHRY, CDR2 SYGVKD. The CDR3 totals 13 residues. The CDR3 region is CAIRQGRYNEQFF. The CDR3 DNA is TGTGCCATCAGACAGGGCCGGTACAATGAGCAGTTCTTC.

This clone was detected once. The chain joins TRBV25-1 to TRBJ1-2; D possibly corresponds to TRBD1 (6 bases). The V and J ends lost 4 bases and 6 bases respectively, with 15 bases between them. Germline V lookup: CDR1 MGHDK, CDR2 SYGVNS. The CDR3 is 14 residues long. The CDR3 DNA follows: TGTGCCAGCAGTGGCCCCGACAGGATACATGGCTACACCTTC. Its protein product is CASSGPDRIHGYTF.

The gene calls are TRBV19 and TRBJ2-7; weak D call: TRBD2 (5 bases). The CDR3 is made up of 14 amino acids. V was clipped by 5 bases and J by 3 bases, with 14 bases between them. Looked up from germline, CDR1 is LNHDA and CDR2 is SQIVND (reference sequence). This chain's CDR3 is CASSPWRSGYEQYF. CDR3 nucleotides: TGTGCCAGTAGTCCGTGGAGGTCCGGCTACGAGCAGTACTTC.

The gene calls are TRBV28 and TRBJ2-7, with D perhaps TRBD2 (5 bases). Trimming stripped 9 bases from V and 1 base from J, with 7 bases between. There are 11 residues in the CDR3. CDR1 and CDR2 (germline): MDHEN, SYDVKM. CDR3 DNA: TGTGCCAGTGGGGAGTCCTACGAGCAGTACTTC. Its translation is CASGESYEQYF.

The count of this clone is one. The chain carries TRBV19 and TRBJ2-2, with a possible D match to TRBD2 (6 bases). CDR3 length: 13 residues. V lost 5 bases to trimming and J lost 6 bases, with 10 bases between them. CDR1 LNHDA and CDR2 SQIVND come from the germline V gene (reference sequence). The DNA for the CDR3 is TGTGCCAGTAGTGGCCGGAGGGCCGGGGAGCTGTTTTTT. Protein product: CASSGRRAGELFF.

The gene calls are TRBV2 and TRBJ2-3; the match to TRBD2 covers 12 bases. This CDR3 has 19 residues. Germline V CDR1 and CDR2: SNHLY, FYNNEI. V lost 5 bases and J lost 1; bases outside the gene matches: 13. This CDR3 reads CASSTPGTSGRGRTDTQYF. The CDR3 coding sequence is TGTGCCAGCAGTACCCCCGGGACTAGCGGGCGGGGGCGCACAGATACGCAGTATTTT.